These 21 T cell receptor beta chains originate from one sample sequenced in a study. TCRdb fed the RT-PCR reads into MiXCR, producing one record per CDR3 protein. The profile covers fewer than 800,000 distinct CDR3 sequences, with 14% appearing a single time and roughly 3.9% taken by the ten largest. The sequenced material came from memory CD4+ T cells from blood. The receptors come from a female donor in good health, serving as a healthy control.

The chain links TRBV28 to TRBJ1-2; tentatively, D is TRBD1 (5 bases). The V gene's germline CDR1 is MDHEN and CDR2 SYDVKM. V shed 4 bases and J shed 9 bases, with 15 bases lying between them. This CDR3 contains 13 residues. CDR3 residues: CASSSSGAISYTF. In nucleotides, the CDR3 is TGTGCCAGCAGTTCCAGTGGGGCTATTAGCTACACCTTC.

This clonotype was counted at least ten times. The CDR3: CASSQQTSSYNEQFF. CDR3 nucleotide sequence: TGCGCCAGCAGCCAACAGACAAGCTCCTACAATGAGCAGTTCTTC. This chain joins TRBV4-3 and TRBJ2-1, with D uncertain. The germline V gene has CDR1 LGHNA and CDR2 YSLEER. V lost 2 bases to trimming and J lost 0 bases, with 8 bases between them. The CDR3 is made up of 15 amino acids.

The chain joins TRBV3-1 to TRBJ2-2; perhaps TRBD2 as D (5 bases). The germline CDR1 and CDR2 sequences are LGHDT and YNNKEL (reference sequence). The CDR3 consists of 14 residues. Deletions cut 4 bases from V and 6 bases from J, with 12 bases between. The CDR3: CASSRRAVPGELFF. The CDR3, as DNA: TGTGCCAGCAGCCGGCGGGCGGTCCCCGGGGAGCTGTTTTTT.

This clonotype was counted between two and nine times. The V gene is TRBV12-3 or TRBV12-4, the J gene TRBJ1-1; D is perhaps TRBD1 (6 bases). Trimming shortened V by 5 bases and J by 5 bases, and 15 bases separated the two germline ends. The CDR3 consists of 14 residues. The CDR3, as DNA: TGTGCCAGCAGTCAAACTCAGGGACAAACTGAAGCTTTCTTT. Protein: CASSQTQGQTEAFF.

This clonotype was counted ten times or more. This chain connects TRBV9 to TRBJ2-1, with 8 bases fitting TRBD2. The V segment lost 2 bases and the J segment 4 bases; nucleotides outside the gene matches: 5. CDR1 SGDLS and CDR2 YYNGEE come from the germline V gene. The CDR3 sequence is 15 residues long. The CDR3 DNA is TGTGCCAGCAGCGTCGGCGGGGGGATATACAATGAGCAGTTCTTC. Its protein is CASSVGGGIYNEQFF. The full variable domain, its missing parts supplied by reference TRBV9 and TRBJ2-1, is DSGVTQTPKHLITATGQRVTLRCSPRSGDLSVYWYQQSLDQGLQFLIQYYNGEERAKGNILERFSAQQFPDLHSELNLSSLELGDSALYFCASSVGGGIYNEQFFGPGTRLTVL.

At least ten counts were recorded for this clonotype. This sequence joins TRBV29-1 and TRBJ2-3; D possibly corresponds to TRBD2 (5 bases). The germline gives CDR1 SQVTM, CDR2 ANQGSEA. The V and J ends lost 7 bases and 0 bases respectively, with 17 bases between them. CDR3 size: 15 residues. CDR3 loop: CSARGAPESTDTQYF. The CDR3 DNA follows: TGCAGCGCCCGGGGTGCCCCCGAAAGCACAGATACGCAGTATTTT.

This clonotype has at least ten counts. The chain combines TRBV20-1 with TRBJ2-5, with 10 bases identical to TRBD2. Germline CDR1 and CDR2: DFQATT and SNEGSKA (reference sequence). V lost 5 bases and J lost 5; bases outside the gene matches: 11. The CDR3 has 15 amino acids. The CDR3: CSADLAGAPSETQYF. CDR3 in DNA: TGCAGTGCTGACCTAGCGGGAGCCCCAAGTGAGACCCAGTACTTC.

This clonotype was detected only once. V usage is TRBV6-5 and J usage is TRBJ2-1; D is perhaps TRBD2 (7 bases). Trimming left V 2 bases short and J 11 bases short, with 22 bases between. This CDR3 comprises 16 residues. Germline CDR1 reads MNHEY; CDR2 reads SVGAGI. In nucleotides, the CDR3 is TGTGCCAGCAGTTACGGGGGCGGACTAGTGACTAATAAGCAGTTCTTC. Translating gives CASSYGGGLVTNKQFF.

The rearrangement links TRBV12-3 or TRBV12-4 to TRBJ2-5, with TRBD1 identical over 10 bases. Trimming at V came to 6 bases and at J to 4 bases, leaving 11 bases not matched to a gene. This CDR3 has 16 amino acids. CDR3 region: CASRDRTGGIGETQYF. CDR3 DNA sequence: TGTGCCAGCAGGGATAGGACAGGGGGAATTGGAGAGACCCAGTACTTC.

The table lists this clonotype with a few counts. The gene calls are TRBV7-9 and TRBJ2-1, with a possible D match to TRBD2 (5 bases). Germline V lookup: CDR1 SEHNR, CDR2 FQNEAQ (reference sequence). The CDR3 totals 11 residues. Trimming stripped 5 bases from V and 10 bases from J, with 9 bases between. The chain's CDR3 is CASSGPGEQFF. The CDR3 DNA reads TGTGCCAGCAGCGGCCCGGGGGAGCAGTTCTTC.

V and J are TRBV12-3 or TRBV12-4 and TRBJ2-1, with TRBD1 matching 8 bases. The CDR3 has 15 amino acids. Trimming removed 6 bases from V and 7 bases from J; junction bases left unmatched: 11. The CDR3 bases are TGTGCCAGCAGCCCTGGACAGGGAGGAGAAAATGAGCAGTTCTTC. This sequence encodes CASSPGQGGENEQFF.

The rearrangement joins TRBV18 to TRBJ2-1, with 8 bases fitting TRBD2. The CDR3 spans 18 residues. Germline V gene sequence: CDR1 KGHSH, CDR2 LQKENI. With V trimmed by 0 bases and J by 6 bases, 13 bases remained unmatched. CDR3 bases: TGTGCCAGCTCACCACCCCCCCTCGGGAGGGTCGGGACCAATGAGCAGTTCTTC. This encodes CASSPPPLGRVGTNEQFF.

This clonotype turned up a few times. The V gene is TRBV7-2, the J gene TRBJ1-2; a possible D gene is TRBD1 (6 bases). In germline, CDR1 is SGHTA, CDR2 FQGNSA. The CDR3 has 14 amino acids. The V end was cut by 4 bases, the J end by 8 bases, with 17 bases between. CDR3 loop: CASSSRRGGEGYTF. The CDR3, as DNA: TGTGCCAGCAGCTCCCGGAGGGGGGGGGAAGGCTACACCTTC.

This clonotype was seen more than once but under ten times. V gene TRBV12-3 or TRBV12-4 combines with J gene TRBJ1-2; the D gene is possibly TRBD1 (5 bases). The CDR3 runs to 14 residues. Between the trimmed V and J ends, which lost 2 bases and 8 bases, there was a span of 15 bases. The CDR3 loop reads CASSLIRATGGYTF. DNA of the CDR3: TGTGCCAGCAGTTTAATTAGGGCCACAGGCGGCTACACCTTC.

V gene TRBV4-2 combines with J gene TRBJ1-2; 9 nucleotides agree with TRBD1. J was trimmed by 4 bases and V by 0 bases; bases with no gene match: 21. The germline V gene has CDR1 LGHNA and CDR2 YNFKEQ. The length of the CDR3 is 21 residues. The chain's CDR3 is CASSQEVDGQGPLAIPYGYTF. As DNA, the CDR3 is TGTGCCAGCAGCCAAGAAGTTGACGGACAGGGGCCCTTAGCGATCCCCTATGGCTACACCTTC.

This clonotype occurred many times. The V and J genes are TRBV4-3 and TRBJ2-2, with D unclear. The ends were cut back, 4 bases at V and 1 base at J, with 13 bases in the middle. Germline V CDR1 and CDR2: LGHNA, YSLEER. The CDR3 has 16 residues. CDR3 region: CASSPALVENTGELFF. The CDR3 DNA is TGCGCCAGCAGCCCGGCCCTTGTGGAGAACACCGGGGAGCTGTTTTTT.

This clonotype has ten or more counts. V usage is TRBV20-1 and J usage is TRBJ2-1, with TRBD2 identical over 14 bases. V was pared by 5 bases and J by 1 base, with 7 bases of the junction left unmatched. The CDR3 is made up of 17 amino acids. Germline CDR1 reads DFQATT; CDR2 reads SNEGSKA (reference sequence). The CDR3 spells CSALGLAGGPSYNEQFF. CDR3 coding DNA: TGCAGTGCTTTAGGACTAGCGGGAGGTCCGTCCTACAATGAGCAGTTCTTC.

This chain uses TRBV13 with TRBJ1-3, with D possibly TRBD1 on 5 matching bases. V was cut by 7 bases and J by 4 bases, with 14 bases left in between. This CDR3 is 14 amino acids long. Germline loops: CDR1 PRHDT, CDR2 FYEKMQ (reference sequence). The CDR3 sequence is CASTRGETGNTIYF. The DNA of the CDR3 is TGTGCCAGCACGCGGGGGGAGACGGGAAACACCATATATTTT.

The chain's CDR3 is CASSIKPGGYEQYF. CDR3 nucleotides: TGTGCCAGCAGTATTAAGCCGGGGGGCTACGAGCAGTACTTC. V gene TRBV6-2 or TRBV6-3 combines with J gene TRBJ2-7, with 7 bases that match TRBD2. In germline, CDR1 is MNHEY, CDR2 SVGEGT. V shed 5 bases and J 3 bases; nucleotides not matched to a gene: 7. The CDR3 length is 14 residues.

J is TRBJ1-2 and V is TRBV28; TRBD1 might be the D (5 bases). V shed 4 bases and J shed 5 bases, with 8 bases lying between them. The germline V gene encodes CDR1 MDHEN and CDR2 SYDVKM. The CDR3 is 12 residues long. In DNA form, the CDR3 reads TGTGCCAGCAGTTGGGGGAGGTATGGCTACACCTTC. Amino acids: CASSWGRYGYTF.

This clonotype was detected ten times or more. J is TRBJ1-5 and V is TRBV11-2, with D hard to call. With 4 bases removed from V and 7 bases from J, the gap between germline ends came to 8 bases. The V gene's germline CDR1 is SGHAT and CDR2 FQNNGV. The CDR3 length is 12 residues. CDR3 nucleotides: TGTGCCAGCAGCTCGGGAGACCAGCCCCAGCATTTT. Its protein product is CASSSGDQPQHF.